This section outlines one TCR beta chain sequence together with its context. The sample originates from a study of blood T cell repertoires in COVID-19. As for the study in general: Collection of acute and convalescent COVID-19 samples took place in the United States, Italy and Spain.

In germline, CDR1 is MDHEN, CDR2 SYDVKM. This CDR3 is built from 11 residues. The ends were cut back, 5 bases at V and 4 bases at J, with 5 bases in the middle. In the source study's methods: From reference gene primer amplification, estimates of nucleated cell counts were derived. Using immunoSEQ multiplex PCR, the repertoire was profiled, and TCRdb retains in-frame clones only, with some absent. D and trimming come from the DNA, and the V and J calls and clone size come from that table. Of roughly 150,000 clones listed, about nine tenths are singletons. Which cohort a participant joined came from the clinical history participants gave. Exposed enrollees encountered a COVID-19 case at some point within 2 weeks before study entry.

This chain uses TRBV28 with TRBJ1-2; no definite D call. The clonotype was recovered from a woman aged 35 to 49 who had been exposed to COVID-19. Sequencing was carried out using PBMCs or T cells enriched from blood (not recorded which). Here the CDR3 reads CASSGSYGYTF. The CDR3 bases are TGTGCCAGCAGTGGGAGCTATGGCTACACCTTC.